This T cell receptor beta chain appears in the sequencing data of a study of blood T cell repertoires in COVID-19 (dated by TCRdb to the early 2020s). Looking at the study overall: Collaborator samples came from the United States, Italy and Spain and covered acute and convalescent phases of COVID-19. The material from the prospective study consisted of cDNA or gDNA derived from T cells, B-cell-depleted T cells, or PBMCs. The dataset comprised deeply sampled blood TCRbeta repertoires from subjects exposed to, actively infected with, or recovered from COVID-19. The repertoires were released in a freely available public database intended as a resource for research on the immune response to SARS-CoV-2. Samples were obtained from the ongoing ImmuneRACE study (first 160 participants) and from about 1,300 subjects provided by 6 global collaborators. A de-identified subject ID, COVID-19 status, age in years and sex were almost always included in the sample metadata. Where available, HLA class I and class II types were taken from metadata supplied by the sample provider and were not determined by assay-based typing. Study-level results and caveats: The quantity of clinical and demographic metadata differed by source and by participant and was supplied without curation.

Here V drops 5 bases and J drops 4 bases, and the junction holds 2 bases not matched to any gene. The germline V gene sets CDR1 to MDHEN and CDR2 to SYDVKM. The CDR3 runs 13 amino acids, cysteine and phenylalanine included. Only the CDR3 region is kept as DNA, spanning 39 bases read in frame from base 1. Of note for this clone: This clone's antigen is unknown. The record has no base qualities; no much larger clone is one base away.

In the prospective study, participants were roughly 18 to 95 years old, resided in fewer than 25 geographic areas of the United States, and were enrolled through a virtual design. To assign participants to cohorts, the prospective study relied on clinical history that participants themselves reported in a screening survey and a study questionnaire. In the prospective study, whole blood, serum and a nasopharyngeal or oropharyngeal swab were collected from each participant by mobile phlebotomists. Additional blood draws and questionnaires over an approximately two-month period could optionally be provided by prospective study participants. Blood samples from the prospective study were shipped frozen or at room temperature prior to DNA extraction. TCRbeta CDR3 regions were amplified from genomic DNA by means of the immunoSEQ Assay, a bias-controlled multiplex PCR. The paper's data handling went like this. The number of nucleated cells in each sample was estimated from the amplification of reference gene primers within the assay. Sequence reads were collapsed and filtered to measure the absolute abundance of every unique TCRbeta CDR3 rearrangement. For each sample, productive Simpson clonality was calculated as the square root of Simpson's diversity index over productive rearrangements. TCRdb took over this immuneACCESS table, retaining in-frame rearrangements with V and J assigned. Such tables are incomplete; in checked studies, under half of the missing clones stem from an unresolved V gene, and the remainder is unexplained. V, J and clone size were drawn from that table, and D and trimming were deduced from the DNA. The sample records hundreds of thousands of clones, about nine tenths of which are singletons. 0.95% to 1.5% of the sample rests with the top ten.

The clonotype comes from a woman aged 40 to 50 with acute COVID-19. The sample was PBMCs or T cells enriched from blood (not recorded which). The chain links TRBV28 with TRBJ1-5; 7 nucleotides in the junction match TRBD1. The CDR3 sequence is CASSRRGNQPQHF. Read as DNA, the sequence is TGTGCCAGCAGTCGCAGGGGGAATCAGCCCCAGCATTTT.